One and the same sample provided the 14 T cell receptor beta chains below, sequenced in a study of cytomegalovirus exposure and HLA in healthy donors. 13 Jbeta primers and 60 Vbeta primers were used for the PCR. Measured with immunoSEQ multiplex PCR; TCRdb has only the in-frame clones, and not every one. The sample includes 130,000 to 150,000 clones, just under 75% seen only once; the top ten take 1.6%. Material for sequencing was PBMCs. These receptors originate from a woman aged 18-29 years in good health and CMV-seronegative.

This clone turned up a few times. The rearrangement joins TRBV6-1 to TRBJ2-3; D not resolved. CDR3 length equals 15 residues. Trimming took 7 bases from V and 5 from J, leaving 19 bases between them. The V gene's germline CDR1 is MNHNS and CDR2 SASEGT. For the CDR3, the DNA is TGTGCCAGCACGCGGCAGATTTTCGCCAGAGATACGCAGTATTTT. Translated, it gives CASTRQIFARDTQYF.

The chain recombines TRBV7-9 with TRBJ2-7, with TRBD2 as a possible D gene (6 bases). In germline, CDR1 is SEHNR, CDR2 FQNEAQ (reference sequence). V lost 5 bases, J lost 0 bases, and 11 bases lay in between. The CDR3 loop spans 14 amino acids. This CDR3 is CASSPSGGSYEQYF. The CDR3 DNA sequence: TGTGCCAGCAGCCCTTCCGGGGGCTCCTACGAGCAGTACTTC.

The chain recombines TRBV27 with TRBJ2-1; maybe TRBD1 (6 bases). The CDR3 has 16 residues. The germline CDR1 and CDR2 sequences are MNHEY and SMNVEV (reference sequence). The V and J ends lost 3 bases and 5 bases respectively, with 17 bases between them. The DNA for the CDR3 is TGTGCCAGCAGTTTCGTAGACCACAGGGAAGACAATGAGCAGTTCTTC. It codes for CASSFVDHREDNEQFF.

This clone was observed a few times. V is TRBV2 and J is TRBJ1-6; D unresolved. Germline CDR1 is SNHLY and CDR2 is FYNNEI. The CDR3 totals 15 residues. Trimming took 4 bases from V and 5 from J, leaving 12 bases between them. The CDR3 protein is CASSGAGANNSPLHF. In DNA, the CDR3 is TGTGCCAGCAGTGGGGCAGGTGCCAATAATTCACCCCTCCACTTT.

The V call is TRBV30, the J call TRBJ1-2, with D tentatively TRBD1 (5 bases). This CDR3 spans 14 amino acids. The V end was cut by 0 bases, the J end by 1 base, with 9 bases between. The germline V gene has CDR1 GTSNPN and CDR2 SVGIG (reference sequence). CDR3: CAWSVLQGNYGYTF. CDR3 bases: TGTGCCTGGAGTGTACTCCAGGGTAACTATGGCTACACCTTC.

This clone appeared a few times. This chain uses TRBV7-2 with TRBJ1-2; 8 bases align to TRBD1. Germline CDR1 and CDR2: SGHTA and FQGNSA. CDR3 length: 13 residues. The ends lost 6 bases at V and 8 bases at J; junction bases unmatched: 8. For the CDR3, the DNA is TGTGCCAGCAGTAAACCAGGGGGCGGGGGCTACACCTTC. Amino acid sequence: CASSKPGGGGYTF.

With regard to this clone: This sample includes further DNA sequences coding for the same CDR3. J is TRBJ1-1 and V is TRBV4-3, with TRBD1 as a possible D gene (5 bases). Trimming pared 0 bases from V and 5 bases from J, leaving 7 bases between. The CDR3 sequence is 13 residues long. Germline loops: CDR1 LGHNA, CDR2 YSLEER. The CDR3 sequence is CASSQDRGTEAFF. In nucleotides, the CDR3 is TGCGCCAGCAGCCAAGATCGGGGGACTGAAGCTTTCTTT.

V is TRBV4-2 and J is TRBJ2-1; 9 bases agree with TRBD2. Germline CDR1 is LGHNA and CDR2 is YNFKEQ. V lost 0 bases to trimming and J lost 7 bases; unmatched junction nucleotides: 4. This CDR3 region has 15 residues. The CDR3 DNA follows: TGTGCCAGCAGCCAAGAAGCGGGAGGCCCTAATGAGCAGTTCTTC. Its protein is CASSQEAGGPNEQFF.

This chain links TRBV4-1 with TRBJ2-5; 9 nucleotides line up with TRBD2. CDR3 length equals 15 residues. The germline gives CDR1 MGHRA, CDR2 YSYEKL. With V trimmed by 2 bases and J by 5 bases, 6 bases remained unmatched. The CDR3 coding sequence is TGCGCCAGCAGCCAATTGTTAGCGGGGGCGGAGACCCAGTACTTC. It encodes CASSQLLAGAETQYF.

The table lists this clone with a count of one. V and J are TRBV7-2 and TRBJ2-1; no definite D call. Trimming left V 3 bases short and J 7 bases short, with 13 bases between. CDR1 and CDR2 (germline): SGHTA, FQGNSA. This CDR3 region has 14 residues. This CDR3 reads CASSFSAQRNEQFF. The DNA for the CDR3 is TGTGCCAGCAGCTTCAGCGCTCAGAGGAATGAGCAGTTCTTC.

CDR3 protein: CATSAKPNTEAFF. The CDR3 DNA follows: TGTGCCACCAGCGCGAAACCCAACACTGAAGCTTTCTTT. The rearrangement uses TRBV15 and TRBJ1-1, with D uncertain. V shed 5 bases and J shed 2 bases, with 9 bases lying between them. Germline lookup yields CDR1 LNHNV and CDR2 YYDKDF (reference sequence). This CDR3 comprises 13 residues.

The rearrangement uses TRBV5-1 and TRBJ2-3; TRBD2 aligns across 13 bases. CDR1 and CDR2 from the germline V gene are SGHRS and YFSETQ. This CDR3 has 16 residues. V dropped 4 bases and J dropped 3; count of bases not matched to a gene: 5. CDR3 in amino acids: CASSQGTSGETDTQYF. DNA of the CDR3: TGCGCCAGCAGCCAAGGGACTAGCGGGGAGACAGATACGCAGTATTTT.

The chain links TRBV5-1 to TRBJ2-3; tentatively, D is TRBD2 (7 bases). CDR1 and CDR2 from the germline V gene are SGHRS and YFSETQ. CDR3 length: 14 residues. With 0 bases removed from V and 3 bases from J, the gap between germline ends came to 8 bases. DNA for the CDR3: TGCGCCAGCAGCTTGGAGGGGGGGACAGATACGCAGTATTTT. This encodes CASSLEGGTDTQYF.

This rearrangement joins TRBV4-3 to TRBJ2-7, with 11 bases fitting TRBD2. Trimming removed 3 bases from V and 7 bases from J; junction bases left unmatched: 5. This CDR3 has 14 residues. Germline lookup yields CDR1 LGHNA and CDR2 YSLEER. CDR3 sequence: CASSHSGGAGEQYF. The CDR3 nucleotides read TGCGCCAGCAGCCATAGCGGGGGGGCTGGAGAGCAGTACTTC.